Below are 2 T cell receptor beta chains sequenced from a single sample in a study of blood T cells in healthy people across ages. A second about 7 to 11 cycle PCR used barcoded and J-beta primers. TCRdb itself ran the 5' RACE reads through MiXCR, one entry per CDR3 protein. The sample carries approximately 680,000 distinct CDR3 sequences, roughly 30% recorded once. Sequenced sample: blood. The receptor source for this set is a woman older than 75 in good health.

This clonotype was seen many times. The chain links TRBV11-2 to TRBJ2-7, with D unresolved. The germline V gene encodes CDR1 SGHAT and CDR2 FQNNGV. V lost 5 bases, J lost 0 bases, and 17 bases lay in between. The CDR3 spans 16 residues. The CDR3 DNA follows: TGTGCCAGCAGCACTGCTGGTAGCCTCGTCTCCTACGAGCAGTACTTC. Encoded protein: CASSTAGSLVSYEQYF.

V and J are TRBV5-1 and TRBJ1-4; TRBD1 might be the D (5 bases). The germline V gene encodes CDR1 SGHRS and CDR2 YFSETQ. V dropped 4 bases and J dropped 2 bases, with 21 bases sitting between them. The CDR3 covers 18 residues. This CDR3 reads CASSPAGVPGATNEKLFF. The DNA of the CDR3 is TGCGCCAGCAGCCCGGCGGGGGTCCCCGGGGCGACTAATGAAAAACTGTTTTTT.